One and the same sample provided the 21 T cell receptor beta chains below, sequenced in a study of vaccination and CD4 T cells after COVID-19. These receptors have no identified antigens. Oncomine TCR Beta short-read sequencing was applied to DNA from cultured CD4+ T cells. TCRdb reprocessed the PCR reads via MiXCR and lists one record per CDR3 protein. The sample includes under 25,000 distinct CDR3 sequences, around a quarter of them seen just once. As to treatment: roughly 11-day PBMC culture with coronavirus spike peptide pools or control peptides (ViraFEST assay). Sequences were obtained from cultured CD4+ T cells from blood. The receptor set was obtained from a human donor with COVID-19.

The chain joins TRBV24-1 to TRBJ2-1, with TRBD2 as a possible D gene (6 bases). V was clipped by 4 bases and J by 6 bases, with 6 bases between them. Germline V gene lookup returns CDR1 KGHDR and CDR2 SFDVKD. The CDR3 totals 12 residues. The CDR3 region is CATSEGLNEQFF. The CDR3 DNA is TGTGCCACCAGTGAGGGACTCAATGAGCAGTTCTTC.

The chain has TRBV5-1 and TRBJ2-3, with 7 positions matching TRBD2. J lost 2 bases, V lost 4 bases, and 10 bases had no gene match. This CDR3 has 16 amino acids. Germline CDR1 and CDR2: SGHRS and YFSETQ. The CDR3 is CASSLPSGAPTDTQYF. DNA of the CDR3: TGCGCCAGCAGCCTACCGAGCGGGGCTCCCACAGATACGCAGTATTTT.

This clonotype was observed a few times. This rearrangement joins TRBV11-2 to TRBJ1-2, with D perhaps matching TRBD1 (5 bases). V was shortened by 1 base and J by 4 bases, with 7 bases between the two germline ends. Germline values: CDR1 SGHAT, CDR2 FQNNGV. The length of the CDR3 is 13 residues. CDR3 sequence reads: CASSLGQTYGYTF. The CDR3 nucleotides read TGTGCCAGCAGCTTAGGACAGACCTATGGCTACACCTTC.

This clonotype was counted between two and nine times. This chain joins TRBV12-3 or TRBV12-4 and TRBJ1-2; 8 bases fit TRBD1. The CDR3 has 14 residues. J was trimmed by 7 bases and V by 6 bases; bases with no gene match: 10. The CDR3 DNA follows: TGTGCCAGCAGCCTGGGGCAGGGGGCTTTTGGCTACACCTTC. Translation gives CASSLGQGAFGYTF.

The chain has TRBV6-1 and TRBJ2-3; D gene uncertain. The V gene's germline CDR1 is MNHNS and CDR2 SASEGT. CDR3 size: 15 residues. V was shortened by 5 bases and J by 3 bases, with 15 bases between the two germline ends. The CDR3 DNA reads as TGTGCCAGCAGTCCCGCGACGGGCCGGACAGATACGCAGTATTTT. This encodes CASSPATGRTDTQYF.

This clonotype was counted only a few times. This chain joins TRBV20-1 and TRBJ1-6; 8 bases fit TRBD1. Looked up from germline, CDR1 is DFQATT and CDR2 is SNEGSKA (reference sequence). The V segment lost 3 bases and the J segment 12 bases; nucleotides outside the gene matches: 19. This CDR3 has 17 amino acids. The CDR3 loop reads CSASHQGPGQEGLPLHF. For the CDR3, the DNA is TGCAGTGCTAGTCACCAGGGTCCGGGACAGGAAGGTTTACCCCTCCACTTT.

The V gene is TRBV6-2 or TRBV6-3, the J gene TRBJ2-5; TRBD2 matches at 9 bases. This CDR3 is 15 amino acids long. Per germline, CDR1 MNHEY and CDR2 SVGEGT. The J segment lost 2 bases and the V segment lost 9 bases, leaving 10 bases of the junction unmatched. CDR3 bases: TGTGCCAGTACCCGTAGCGGGAGCTCACAAGAGACCCAGTACTTC. This translates into CASTRSGSSQETQYF.

The chain has TRBV6-1 and TRBJ2-6, with no clear D. This CDR3 region has 15 residues. V lost 5 bases, J lost 3 bases, and 11 bases lay in between. Germline assignment: CDR1 MNHNS and CDR2 SASEGT. CDR3: CASSPRSVGANVLTF. CDR3 DNA: TGTGCCAGCAGTCCCCGAAGTGTTGGGGCCAACGTCCTGACTTTC.

This clonotype was observed a handful of times. The chain links TRBV7-9 to TRBJ1-3; D gene unclear. The CDR3 sequence is 14 residues long. Trimming took off 3 bases at V and 0 bases at J, with 6 bases between the two ends. Germline CDR1 and CDR2: SEHNR and FQNEAQ (reference sequence). The CDR3: CASSLLGSGNTIYF. DNA for the CDR3: TGTGCCAGCAGCTTGCTCGGCTCTGGAAACACCATATATTTT.

This clonotype has a handful of counts. This chain links TRBV7-9 with TRBJ1-1; possibly TRBD1 for D (6 bases). Germline values: CDR1 SEHNR, CDR2 FQNEAQ (reference sequence). The CDR3 is 16 amino acids. Trimming shortened V by 5 bases and J by 4 bases, and 20 bases separated the two germline ends. The CDR3 sequence: CASSPLVGGRGTEAFF. The CDR3 DNA follows: TGTGCCAGCAGCCCGCTCGTGGGGGGCCGCGGCACTGAAGCTTTCTTT.

The table lists this clonotype with a few counts. As DNA, the CDR3 is TGCGCCAGCAGCTTTGGAGGGCCCGGGGAGCTGTTTTTT. Amino acid sequence: CASSFGGPGELFF. This sequence joins TRBV5-1 and TRBJ2-2, with D perhaps TRBD2 (6 bases). Germline V gives CDR1 SGHRS, CDR2 YFSETQ. This CDR3 has 13 residues. Trimming cost V 2 bases and J 6 bases, with 8 bases left between them.

This clonotype occurred a few times. V gene TRBV11-2 combines with J gene TRBJ2-5; no reliable D call. The ends were cut back, 5 bases at V and 4 bases at J, with 8 bases in the middle. The CDR3 is 12 residues long. Germline CDR1 is SGHAT and CDR2 is FQNNGV. The DNA for the CDR3 is TGTGCCAGCAGCGGGAATTCAGAGACCCAGTACTTC. It is translated as CASSGNSETQYF. The variable domain in full, with the rest retrieved from reference TRBV11-2 and TRBJ2-5, is EAGVAQSPRYKIIEKRQSVAFWCNPISGHATLYWYQQILGQGPKLLIQFQNNGVVDDSQLPKDRFSAERLKGVDSTLKIQPAKLEDSAVYLCASSGNSETQYFGPGTRLLVL.

The gene calls are TRBV20-1 and TRBJ2-5; 8 bases map to TRBD2. Germline loops: CDR1 DFQATT, CDR2 SNEGSKA (reference sequence). This CDR3 is 14 amino acids long. The V gene end was trimmed by 1 base and the J gene end by 1 base; junction bases not matched to a gene: 2. CDR3 sequence reads: CSARAGGRQETQYF. The CDR3 DNA reads TGCAGTGCTAGAGCGGGGGGGCGCCAAGAGACCCAGTACTTC.

CDR3 amino acids: CASSLRGGAVETQYF. CDR3 coding DNA: TGTGCCAGCAGCTTGAGAGGGGGGGCAGTGGAGACCCAGTACTTC. The rearrangement uses TRBV5-6 and TRBJ2-5; possible D gene TRBD2, 7 bases. Trimming stripped 1 base from V and 5 bases from J, with 15 bases between. The CDR3 consists of 15 residues. Germline CDR1 reads SGHDT; CDR2 reads YYEEEE.

There are a few counts of this clonotype. V is TRBV7-6 and J is TRBJ2-7, with D tentatively TRBD1 (6 bases). This CDR3 region has 13 residues. Trimming cost V 5 bases and J 5 bases, with 13 bases left between them. Germline CDR1 and CDR2: SGHVS and FNYEAQ. The chain's CDR3 is CASSGYRDHEQYF. CDR3 bases: TGTGCCAGCAGCGGGTACAGGGACCACGAGCAGTACTTC.

This clonotype has only a few counts. The chain combines TRBV14 with TRBJ2-7; D could derive from TRBD1 or TRBD2 (5 bases each). The CDR3 runs to 14 residues. Germline loops: CDR1 SGHDN, CDR2 FVKESK. The ends were cut back, 4 bases at V and 2 bases at J, with 12 bases in the middle. CDR3 residues: CASSPRDGTYEQYF. The CDR3 nucleotides read TGTGCCAGCAGCCCCCGGGACGGTACCTACGAGCAGTACTTC.

This chain uses TRBV7-2 with TRBJ1-4; D gene uncertain. The CDR3 is 16 amino acids. V shed 4 bases and J shed 8 bases, with 20 bases lying between them. Germline CDR1 and CDR2: SGHTA and FQGNSA. The CDR3: CASSSRLRSGGEKLFF. The CDR3 DNA sequence: TGTGCCAGCAGCTCCAGACTCCGGAGCGGCGGGGAAAAACTGTTTTTT.

As concerns this clonotype: One base away lies a much larger clone, so this may be a sequencing read error. CDR3 coding DNA: TGTGCCTGGAAACCCGGCGGGGGGCTTCTTCGGGTTTATGGCTACACCTTC. Amino acid sequence: CAWKPGGGLLRVYGYTF. The chain combines TRBV30 with TRBJ1-2; D perhaps matches TRBD1 (6 bases). Germline V gives CDR1 GTSNPN, CDR2 SVGIG (reference sequence). There are 17 residues in the CDR3. The V end was cut by 4 bases, the J end by 5 bases, with 26 bases between.

The chain uses TRBV7-2 and TRBJ2-1; D is unclear. Trimming stripped 5 bases from V and 6 bases from J, with 11 bases between. Germline CDR1 and CDR2: SGHTA and FQGNSA. This CDR3 is built from 13 residues. The CDR3 loop reads CASSPDRSNEQFF. In DNA, the CDR3 is TGTGCCAGCAGCCCGGATAGGAGCAATGAGCAGTTCTTC.

This sequence joins TRBV2 and TRBJ2-7; TRBD1 is a possible D gene (6 bases). The CDR3 extends over 13 amino acids. V gave up 3 bases and J gave up 3 bases, with 9 bases separating them. Germline V CDR1 and CDR2: SNHLY, FYNNEI. DNA of the CDR3: TGTGCCAGCAGTGAGGGACACATCTACGAGCAGTACTTC. This codes for CASSEGHIYEQYF.

This clonotype was found a few times. The chain links TRBV6-2 or TRBV6-3 to TRBJ2-7; tentatively, D is TRBD1 (5 bases). Germline CDR1 reads MNHEY; CDR2 reads SVGEGT. Trimming took off 2 bases at V and 2 bases at J, with 19 bases between the two ends. The CDR3 runs to 17 residues. DNA of the CDR3: TGTGCCAGCAGTTACCCAATTACCAGACAGAGAGCCTACGAGCAGTACTTC. Translating it yields CASSYPITRQRAYEQYF.